This T cell receptor beta chain is from a study of blood T cell repertoires in COVID-19. At the level of the study: Samples representing acute and convalescent COVID-19 were sourced from the United States, Italy and Spain. The analysed material was cDNA or gDNA that came from T cells, B-cell-depleted T cells, or PBMCs.

In the original analysis: Reference gene primer amplification in the assay estimated nucleated cell counts. TCRdb's table, derived via immunoSEQ multiplex PCR, lists solely in-frame clones and lacks some. That table supplies the V and J calls and clone size; D and trimming were determined from the DNA. The profile covers 150,000 to 200,000 clones, with approximately 85% appearing a single time and 6.5% to 9% taken by the ten largest. Germline CDR1 MNHNY, CDR2 SVGAGI (reference sequence). The CDR3 length is 15 residues. Germline trimming cut 6 bases from V and 4 bases from J; bases unmatched to any gene: 11.

This clonotype was sampled from a woman in her fifties or sixties with acute or convalescent COVID-19. This sequence joins TRBV6-6 and TRBJ1-2; TRBD1 agrees at 7 bases. Specimen: peripheral blood. As DNA, the CDR3 is TGTGCCAGCAGATTGACCGGGACAGTAACCTATGGCTACACCTTC. Its protein is CASRLTGTVTYGYTF.